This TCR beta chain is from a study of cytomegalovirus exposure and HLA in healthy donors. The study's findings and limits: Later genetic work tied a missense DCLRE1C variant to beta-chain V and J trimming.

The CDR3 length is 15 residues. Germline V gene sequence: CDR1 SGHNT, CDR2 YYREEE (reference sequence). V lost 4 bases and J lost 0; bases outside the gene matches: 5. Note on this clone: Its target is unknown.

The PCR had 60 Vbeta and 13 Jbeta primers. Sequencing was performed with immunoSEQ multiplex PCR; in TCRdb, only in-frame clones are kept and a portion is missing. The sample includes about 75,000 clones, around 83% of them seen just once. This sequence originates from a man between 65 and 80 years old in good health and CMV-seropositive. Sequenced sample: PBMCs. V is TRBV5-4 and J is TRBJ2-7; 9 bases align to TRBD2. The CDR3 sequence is CASSRGGESSYEQYF. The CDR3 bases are TGTGCCAGCAGCCGCGGGGGGGAGAGCTCCTACGAGCAGTACTTC.